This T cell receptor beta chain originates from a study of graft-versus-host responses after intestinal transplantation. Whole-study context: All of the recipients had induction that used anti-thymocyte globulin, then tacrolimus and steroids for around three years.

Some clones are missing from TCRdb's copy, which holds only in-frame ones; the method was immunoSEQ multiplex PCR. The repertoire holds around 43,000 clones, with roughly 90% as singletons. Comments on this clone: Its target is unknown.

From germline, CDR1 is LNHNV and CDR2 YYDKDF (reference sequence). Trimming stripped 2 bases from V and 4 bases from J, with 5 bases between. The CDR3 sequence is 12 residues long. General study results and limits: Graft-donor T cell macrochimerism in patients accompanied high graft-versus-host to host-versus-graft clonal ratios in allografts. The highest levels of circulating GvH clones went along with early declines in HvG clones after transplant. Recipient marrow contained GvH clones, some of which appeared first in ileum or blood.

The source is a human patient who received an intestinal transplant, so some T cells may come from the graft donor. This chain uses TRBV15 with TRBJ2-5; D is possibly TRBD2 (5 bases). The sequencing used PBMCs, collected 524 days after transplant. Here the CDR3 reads CATSRSGETQYF. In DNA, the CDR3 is TGTGCCACCAGCAGAAGCGGAGAGACCCAGTACTTC.